This T cell receptor beta chain came from a study of T cell repertoires in cytomegalovirus infection. Using its own MiXCR run on the reads, TCRdb lists one record per CDR3 protein. This sample yields about 24,000 distinct CDR3 sequences, of which approximately 24% are seen a single time; over 80% belongs to the top ten. Germline-derived CDR1 and CDR2 are SEHNR and FQNEAQ (reference sequence). Trimming removed 7 bases from V and 2 bases from J; junction bases left unmatched: 11. This CDR3 region has 16 residues. This clonotype has a handful of counts. Antigen unknown. The sequence came from a human donor in good health (CMV status not recorded). Some clones in this sample may be carry-over from other donors' samples. The input for sequencing was CD8+ T cells from cultured PBMCs, taken from culture after CMV antigen stimulation. J is TRBJ1-1 and V is TRBV7-9; 9 nucleotides align to TRBD1. CDR3 sequence: CASKKEGTGPNTEAFF. Written as DNA, the CDR3 is TGTGCCAGCAAAAAGGAAGGGACAGGGCCCAACACTGAAGCTTTCTTT. Combining the CDR3 with reference TRBV7-9 and TRBJ1-1 gives the whole variable domain DTGVSQNPRHKITKRGQNVTFRCDPISEHNRLYWYRQTLGQGPEFLTYFQNEAQLEKSRLLSDRFSAERPKGSFSTLEIQRTEQGDSAMYLCASKKEGTGPNTEAFFGQGTRLTVV.